Described below is a single TCR beta chain sequence and its context. No antigen is known for it. The germline V gene has CDR1 DFQATT and CDR2 SNEGSKA (reference sequence). The CDR3 totals 15 residues. Trimming took off 4 bases at V and 0 bases at J, with 13 bases between the two ends. The sample belongs to a study of vaccination and CD4 T cells after COVID-19. Turning to the study itself: Vaccinees got either two BNT162b2 doses or two mRNA-1273 doses. The study drew post-COVID samples a median roughly 99 days after diagnosis (range 35 to 161).

Sequencing of DNA taken from cultured CD4+ T cells relied on the Oncomine TCR Beta short-read assay. It was from cultured CD4+ T cells that genomic DNA was extracted. TCRdb reanalysed the PCR reads using MiXCR and keeps one entry per CDR3 protein. The repertoire includes approximately 13,000 distinct CDR3 sequences, over 60% of them detected once, and 7.4% sits in the top ten. Specified treatment: approximately nine-day PBMC culture with coronavirus spike peptide pools or control peptides (ViraFEST assay). After around ten days of culture, CD4+ T cells were negatively selected. This TCR was sampled from a human donor who had recovered from COVID-19. V gene TRBV20-1 combines with J gene TRBJ2-1; maybe TRBD2 (5 bases). Input material: CD4+ T cells from blood, cultured in vitro. CDR3 nucleotide sequence: TGCAGTGCTAAGGCCCCAGCGGACTCCTACAATGAGCAGTTCTTC. Its translation is CSAKAPADSYNEQFF.